This TCR beta chain was recovered during a study of OX40 agonist ivuxolimab in advanced cancers. Study-wide background: Every patient in dose escalation had hepatocellular carcinoma, melanoma, renal cell or head and neck cancer.

Study-level findings and limits: Antigens targeted by the expanded peripheral T cells were not determined. CD4+ and CD8+ blood T cells expanded clonally by week 6 at 0.1 to 3.0 mg/kg.

On this clone itself: The antigen is undetermined.

Germline V gene data show CDR1 as LNHDA and CDR2 as SQIVND (reference sequence). The CDR3 has 14 residues. V was trimmed by 8 bases and J by 1 base, leaving 12 bases between them. Profiled with immunoSEQ multiplex PCR; TCRdb holds only in-frame clones, not every one. The table has fewer than 40,000 clones, around four fifths seen once. Sequenced here: CD4+ or CD8+ T cells sorted from blood, sampled in a trial of the OX40 agonist ivuxolimab. The sequence was collected from an adult with an advanced solid tumor such as melanoma, head and neck, liver or kidney cancer. This sequence joins TRBV19 and TRBJ2-4; D assignment may be TRBD1 or TRBD2 (6 bases each). DNA for the CDR3: TGTGCCAGTCCGGGGGCCCGGGCCAAAAACATTCAGTACTTC. As protein: CASPGARAKNIQYF.